This T cell receptor (beta chain) is drawn from a study of CD8+ T cells in alopecia areata. Worth noting for this clone: A junction end diverges from the germline sequence, so it may reflect a read error.

Germline CDR1 and CDR2: KGHSH and LQKENI. The CDR3 is 13 amino acids. Stated treatment: oral pan-JAK inhibitor, 5-10 mg twice daily. Sequencing relied on a cDNA template that was reverse transcribed from extracted RNA. Clones were sequenced by immunoSEQ multiplex PCR, and TCRdb holds only the in-frame ones, with some missing. The sample contains a few hundred thousand clones, less than 45% of which appear only once. The specimen was CD4+ T cells sorted from blood, collected at roughly week 30, from a patient treated with tofacitinib. This chain connects TRBV18 to TRBJ2-7; D possibly corresponds to TRBD1 (5 bases). The TCR comes from a human donor with alopecia areata. The CDR3 spells CASPPRRTGEQYF. CDR3 in DNA: TGTGCCAGCCCACCACGAAGAACAGGCGAGCAGTACTTC.